The 30 T cell receptor beta chains reported below all come from one sample, sequenced in a study of T cell responses to AZD1222 COVID-19 vaccine. Produced via immunoSEQ multiplex PCR; TCRdb's table is partial and in-frame only. The sample lists fewer than 150,000 clones, just over 90% occurring once. The sequencing used peripheral blood, collected on day 0 of AZD1222 vaccination. These receptors came from an adult in good health.

This chain joins TRBV10-3 and TRBJ1-2, with 10 bases matching TRBD1. Germline CDR1 and CDR2: ENHRY and SYGVKD. The CDR3 totals 14 residues. V lost 6 bases to trimming and J lost 4 bases; unmatched junction nucleotides: 5. In nucleotides, the CDR3 is TGTGCCATCAGCCCCGGACAGGGGGGCTATGGCTACACCTTC. It codes for CAISPGQGGYGYTF.

V gene TRBV21-1 combines with J gene TRBJ2-6; the table's TRBD2 call for D was not verified on the DNA. TRBV21-1 is shown as a pseudogene. The CDR3 is 20 amino acids. In nucleotides, the CDR3 is TGTGCCAGCAGCAAAGCGACTAGCGGGGGGACAGGCTCTGGGGCCAACGTCCTGACTTTC. Translated: CASSKATSGGTGSGANVLTF.

This chain connects TRBV27 to TRBJ2-7; 8 bases line up with TRBD2. The germline gives CDR1 MNHEY, CDR2 SMNVEV (reference sequence). The trim removed 7 bases at V and 0 bases at J, leaving 5 bases unmatched. The CDR3 covers 14 residues. The CDR3 sequence is CASNRRGDSYEQYF. The CDR3 DNA sequence: TGTGCCAGCAATAGGCGGGGGGACTCCTACGAGCAGTACTTC.

This chain joins TRBV5-4 and TRBJ1-2; D remains unclear. Trimming cost V 3 bases and J 5 bases, with 8 bases left between them. Germline assignment: CDR1 SGHNT and CDR2 YYREEE (reference sequence). The CDR3 has 12 amino acids. CDR3 sequence: CASSSNGYGYTF. CDR3 in DNA: TGTGCCAGCAGCTCAAACGGGTATGGCTACACCTTC.

The chain joins TRBV5-4 to TRBJ1-2; TRBD1 might be the D (6 bases). V lost 4 bases and J 8 bases, leaving 18 bases between the germline ends. Germline V lookup: CDR1 SGHNT, CDR2 YYREEE (reference sequence). The length of the CDR3 is 14 residues. DNA for the CDR3: TGTGCCAGCAGCCCCAGGGGAGGCGGGAGCGGCTACACCTTC. Its translation: CASSPRGGGSGYTF.

The V and J genes are TRBV11-3 and TRBJ2-7, with D hard to call. Germline assignment: CDR1 SGHNT and CDR2 YENEEA. There are 12 residues in the CDR3. With 9 bases removed from V and 6 bases from J, the gap between germline ends came to 15 bases. The CDR3 DNA is TGTGCCAGTCCCCCCACGCCCTGCGAGCAGTACTTC. Residues: CASPPTPCEQYF.

Note on this clone: Germline is not matched at one junction end, which may reflect a read error. The chain carries TRBV3-1 (or the pseudogene TRBV3-2) and TRBJ1-6; possible D gene TRBD1, 5 bases. CDR3 length equals 16 residues. Germline loops: CDR1 LGHDT, CDR2 YNNKEL (reference sequence). CDR3 sequence (DNA): TGTGCCAGCAGCCAAGATAGGGCAGGGTACAATTCATCCCTCCACTTT. Translated: CASSQDRAGYNSSLHF.

This clone was picked up a small number of times. The genes are TRBV6-6 and TRBJ2-1; no reliable D call. CDR1 and CDR2 from the germline V gene are MNHNY and SVGAGI (reference sequence). The ends were cut back, 0 bases at V and 8 bases at J, with 8 bases in the middle. The CDR3 has 13 residues. The CDR3 is CASSYSRFYEQFF. The CDR3 DNA follows: TGTGCCAGCAGTTACTCGAGGTTCTATGAGCAGTTCTTC.

To note about this clone: The junction differs from germline at one of its ends, possibly a read error. The chain recombines TRBV6-6 with TRBJ1-1, with D unresolved. The CDR3 sequence is 13 residues long. Germline CDR1 reads MNHNY; CDR2 reads SVGAGI (reference sequence). As DNA, the CDR3 is TGTGCCACCAGTATTGGGTCGGACACTGAAGCTTTCTTT. As protein: CATSIGSDTEAFF.

The chain recombines TRBV3-1 (or the pseudogene TRBV3-2) with TRBJ2-7; TRBD2 is a possible D gene (6 bases). V lost 3 bases and J 4 bases, leaving 22 bases between the germline ends. Germline assignment: CDR1 LGHDT and CDR2 YNNKEL (reference sequence). The CDR3 consists of 17 residues. CDR3 protein: CASSQTHGEALIYEQYF. Here the CDR3 DNA reads TGTGCCAGCAGCCAGACACACGGGGAGGCCCTCATTTACGAGCAGTACTTC.

The chain combines TRBV29-1 with TRBJ2-1, with 7 bases lining up with TRBD2. Germline V gives CDR1 SQVTM, CDR2 ANQGSEA. This CDR3 is built from 14 residues. V shed 7 bases, J shed 0 bases, and the junction held 6 bases outside the gene matches. The CDR3 region is CSGTLALSYNEQFF. The CDR3 DNA reads as TGCAGCGGAACACTAGCGCTCTCCTACAATGAGCAGTTCTTC.

The chain carries TRBV10-3 and TRBJ2-1, with 10 bases that match TRBD2. Germline CDR1 and CDR2: ENHRY and SYGVKD. The CDR3 spans 13 residues. The V and J ends lost 11 bases and 4 bases, in that order; junction bases with no gene match: 5. CDR3: CAASLAGYNEQFF. In DNA form, the CDR3 reads TGTGCCGCGTCACTAGCGGGGTACAATGAGCAGTTCTTC.

In this sample, this clone turned up once. The J gene is TRBJ2-3, the V gene TRBV11-3, with D unresolved. V was cut by 3 bases and J by 5 bases, with 6 bases left in between. CDR3 length equals 12 residues. CDR1 and CDR2 (germline): SGHNT, YENEEA. The CDR3 DNA follows: TGTGCCAGCAGCTTCCTAGGAGATACGCAGTATTTT. It encodes CASSFLGDTQYF.

A single count supports this clone. The V call is TRBV5-1, the J call TRBJ2-3, with 7 bases identical to TRBD1. This CDR3 is built from 18 residues. V was pared by 4 bases and J by 2 bases, with 16 bases of the junction left unmatched. Germline CDR1 reads SGHRS; CDR2 reads YFSETQ. CDR3 sequence (DNA): TGCGCCAGCAGCAGTCGAAGAACGGGACAGATTACCACAGATACGCAGTATTTT. Translating gives CASSSRRTGQITTDTQYF. The entire variable domain, with the rest obtained from reference TRBV5-1 and TRBJ2-3, is as follows: KAGVTQTPRYLIKTRGQQVTLSCSPISGHRSVSWYQQTPGQGLQFLFEYFSETQRNKGNFPGRFSGRQFSNSRSEMNVSTLELGDSALYLCASSSRRTGQITTDTQYFGPGTRLTVL.

The V call is TRBV14, the J call TRBJ2-5, with no clear D. The CDR3 has 11 amino acids. Between the trimmed V and J ends, which lost 2 bases and 4 bases, there was a span of 2 bases. Germline V gene data show CDR1 as SGHDN and CDR2 as FVKESK. The CDR3 region is CASSQRETQYF. CDR3 in DNA: TGTGCCAGCAGCCAACGAGAGACCCAGTACTTC.

The chain employs TRBV6-5 and TRBJ1-2; 8 nucleotides line up with TRBD1. The CDR3 runs to 13 residues. J lost 7 bases, V lost 6 bases, and 7 bases had no gene match. The germline gives CDR1 MNHEY, CDR2 SVGAGI. CDR3 sequence (DNA): TGTGCCAGCAGGGACAGGGTCCATGGTGGCTACACCTTC. Translating it yields CASRDRVHGGYTF.

The rearrangement links TRBV25-1 to TRBJ2-7; 9 bases line up with TRBD1. This CDR3 has 13 amino acids. Germline V CDR1 and CDR2: MGHDK, SYGVNS. V was clipped by 4 bases and J by 3 bases; unmatched bases: 1. The CDR3 here is CASSGQGVYEQYF. For the CDR3, the DNA is TGTGCCAGCAGTGGACAGGGGGTCTACGAGCAGTACTTC.

The chain recombines TRBV2 with TRBJ2-3; the D gene is possibly TRBD2 (5 bases). Germline V gene lookup returns CDR1 SNHLY and CDR2 FYNNEI. The V gene lost 7 bases and the J gene lost 2 bases, with 7 bases spanning the gap. The CDR3 runs 12 residues. CDR3 in amino acids: CASNLATDTQYF. In DNA form, the CDR3 reads TGTGCCAGCAACCTAGCCACAGATACGCAGTATTTT.

The V call is TRBV19, the J call TRBJ2-5; 8 positions agree with TRBD2. This CDR3 comprises 16 residues. After removal of 2 bases from V and 4 bases from J, the junction contained 9 bases not matched to a gene. Germline assignment: CDR1 LNHDA and CDR2 SQIVND (reference sequence). Here the CDR3 DNA reads TGTGCCAGTAGTATACACAGCCGGGGGGGAATAGAGACCCAGTACTTC. Protein product: CASSIHSRGGIETQYF.

This chain links TRBV6-1 with TRBJ1-1; D gene uncertain. This CDR3 comprises 14 residues. Trimming stripped 0 bases from V and 4 bases from J, with 9 bases between. Germline lookup yields CDR1 MNHNS and CDR2 SASEGT. In DNA form, the CDR3 reads TGTGCCAGCAGTGAAGCGCTTCTGGGCACTGAAGCTTTCTTT. It encodes CASSEALLGTEAFF.

The gene calls are TRBV5-5 and TRBJ1-4; the D is unclear. CDR1 and CDR2 (germline): SGHKS, YYEKEE (reference sequence). Trimming took 0 bases from V and 5 from J, leaving 17 bases between them. CDR3 length: 17 amino acids. DNA of the CDR3: TGTGCCAGCAGCTTGGGCAACGTTACCCTAAAGAATGAAAAACTGTTTTTT. This translates into CASSLGNVTLKNEKLFF.

This clone was observed a single time. The V gene is TRBV10-3, the J gene TRBJ2-3, with TRBD2 matching over 16 bases. CDR3 length: 18 amino acids. With V trimmed by 6 bases and J by 2 bases, 8 bases remained unmatched. Looked up from germline, CDR1 is ENHRY and CDR2 is SYGVKD. The CDR3 DNA is TGTGCCATCAGAGAACCGGGACTAGCGGGGGGGAACACAGATACGCAGTATTTT. It encodes CAIREPGLAGGNTDTQYF.

This rearrangement joins TRBV6-5 to TRBJ1-1; D is unclear. Per germline, CDR1 MNHEY and CDR2 SVGAGI. The CDR3 has 15 residues. V lost 0 bases to trimming and J lost 6 bases, with 14 bases between them. CDR3 sequence reads: CASSYSPFNSAEAFF. CDR3 coding DNA: TGTGCCAGCAGTTACTCCCCATTTAATAGCGCTGAAGCTTTCTTT.

The chain carries TRBV6-5 and TRBJ1-4; 8 bases are shared with TRBD1. J was trimmed by 4 bases and V by 5 bases; bases with no gene match: 6. CDR1 and CDR2 (germline): MNHEY, SVGAGI. This CDR3 is 15 amino acids long. The CDR3 sequence is CASSPQQGDNEKLFF. The DNA for the CDR3 is TGTGCCAGCAGTCCACAACAGGGGGATAATGAAAAACTGTTTTTT.

The genes are TRBV9 and TRBJ2-3, with no clear D. There are 14 residues in the CDR3. Germline V gene data show CDR1 as SGDLS and CDR2 as YYNGEE. Trimming pared 0 bases from V and 4 bases from J, leaving 9 bases between. The CDR3 spells CASSVATGADTQYF. As DNA, the CDR3 is TGTGCCAGCAGCGTAGCTACTGGGGCAGATACGCAGTATTTT. Together with reference TRBV9 and TRBJ2-3, the CDR3 gives the full variable domain: DSGVTQTPKHLITATGQRVTLRCSPRSGDLSVYWYQQSLDQGLQFLIQYYNGEERAKGNILERFSAQQFPDLHSELNLSSLELGDSALYFCASSVATGADTQYFGPGTRLTVL.

This clone has a single count. The gene calls are TRBV6-5 and TRBJ1-1, with D tentatively TRBD1 (5 bases). Germline CDR1 is MNHEY and CDR2 is SVGAGI. This CDR3 comprises 11 residues. The germline V and J ends were trimmed by 6 bases and 8 bases, with 10 bases remaining between them. The CDR3 nucleotides are TGTGCCAGCAGGGATGACAGCGAAGCTTTCTTT. Amino acid sequence: CASRDDSEAFF.

The CDR3 loop reads CASASSGTYEQYF. The CDR3 region has the DNA TGTGCCAGTGCGTCTAGCGGAACCTACGAGCAGTACTTC. The chain has TRBV19 and TRBJ2-7, with TRBD2 matching over 7 bases. This CDR3 contains 13 residues. The trim removed 8 bases at V and 2 bases at J, leaving 6 bases unmatched. Per germline, CDR1 LNHDA and CDR2 SQIVND (reference sequence).

The J gene is TRBJ1-1, the V gene TRBV10-3, with 7 bases lining up with TRBD1. V lost 3 bases and J lost 1; bases outside the gene matches: 5. CDR3 length: 15 residues. CDR1 and CDR2 from the germline V gene are ENHRY and SYGVKD. Written as DNA, the CDR3 is TGTGCCATCAGTGAAATACAGGGGACGAACACTGAAGCTTTCTTT. Residues: CAISEIQGTNTEAFF.

This clone was observed once. This sequence joins TRBV6-5 and TRBJ2-2, with 9 bases matching TRBD2. The CDR3 length is 15 residues. Germline loops: CDR1 MNHEY, CDR2 SVGAGI. Unmatched junction bases numbered 2, after V lost 0 bases and J lost 6 bases. The CDR3 region has the DNA TGTGCCAGCAGTTACTCGCGGGGGGGGCCCGGGGAGCTGTTTTTT. Residues: CASSYSRGGPGELFF.

The J gene is TRBJ2-5, the V gene TRBV30; 15 nucleotides line up with TRBD2. Germline CDR1 is GTSNPN and CDR2 is SVGIG (reference sequence). J gave up 4 bases and V 5 bases, and 14 bases lay outside the gene matches. CDR3 length equals 18 residues. The CDR3 nucleotides are TGTGCCTGGGGTTTATCCGGACTAGCGGGAGGGATGGGAGAGACCCAGTACTTC. It encodes CAWGLSGLAGGMGETQYF.